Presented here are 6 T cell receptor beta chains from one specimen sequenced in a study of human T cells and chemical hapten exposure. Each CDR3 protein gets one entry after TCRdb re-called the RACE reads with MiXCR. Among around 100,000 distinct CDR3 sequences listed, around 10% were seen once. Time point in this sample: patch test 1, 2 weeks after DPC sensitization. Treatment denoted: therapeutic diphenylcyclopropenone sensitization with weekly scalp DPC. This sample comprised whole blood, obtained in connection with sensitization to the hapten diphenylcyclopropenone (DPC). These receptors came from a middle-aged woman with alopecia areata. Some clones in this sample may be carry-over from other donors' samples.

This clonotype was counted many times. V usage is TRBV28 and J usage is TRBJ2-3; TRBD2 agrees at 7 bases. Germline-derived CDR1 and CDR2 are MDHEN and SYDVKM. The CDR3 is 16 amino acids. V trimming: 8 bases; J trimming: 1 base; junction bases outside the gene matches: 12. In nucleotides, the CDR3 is TGTGCCAGCCGCCCATCGCGGGGGACCCGCACAGATACGCAGTATTTT. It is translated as CASRPSRGTRTDTQYF. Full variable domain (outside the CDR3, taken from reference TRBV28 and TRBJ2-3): DVKVTQSSRYLVKRTGEKVFLECVQDMDHENMFWYRQDPGLGLRLIYFSYDVKMKEKGDIPEGYSVSREKKERFSLILESASTNQTSMYLCASRPSRGTRTDTQYFGPGTRLTVL.

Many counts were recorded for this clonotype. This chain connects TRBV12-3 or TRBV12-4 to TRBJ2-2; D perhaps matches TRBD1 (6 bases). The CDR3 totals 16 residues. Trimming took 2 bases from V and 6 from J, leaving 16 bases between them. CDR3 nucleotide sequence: TGTGCCAGCAGTTTAAGGGGCCGCCCAGGGGCCGGGGAGCTGTTTTTT. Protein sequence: CASSLRGRPGAGELFF.

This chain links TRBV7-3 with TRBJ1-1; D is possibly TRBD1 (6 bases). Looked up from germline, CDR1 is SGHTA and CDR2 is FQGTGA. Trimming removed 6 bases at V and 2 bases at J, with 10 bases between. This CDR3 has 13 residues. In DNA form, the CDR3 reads TGTGCCAGCAGGATGGACAGCAACACTGAAGCTTTCTTT. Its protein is CASRMDSNTEAFF.

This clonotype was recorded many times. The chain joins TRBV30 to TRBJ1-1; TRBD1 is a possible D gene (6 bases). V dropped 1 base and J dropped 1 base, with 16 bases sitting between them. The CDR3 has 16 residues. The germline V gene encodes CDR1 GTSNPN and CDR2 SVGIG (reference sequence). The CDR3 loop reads CAWSAPRGAKNTEAFF. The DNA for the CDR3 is TGTGCCTGGAGTGCCCCTCGGGGGGCTAAGAACACTGAAGCTTTCTTT.

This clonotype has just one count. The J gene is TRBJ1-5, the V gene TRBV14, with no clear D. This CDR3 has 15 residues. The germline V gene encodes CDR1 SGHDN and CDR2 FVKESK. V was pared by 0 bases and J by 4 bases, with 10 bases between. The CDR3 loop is CASSQDAGGNQPQHF. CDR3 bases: TGTGCCAGCAGCCAAGATGCAGGCGGGAATCAGCCCCAGCATTTT.

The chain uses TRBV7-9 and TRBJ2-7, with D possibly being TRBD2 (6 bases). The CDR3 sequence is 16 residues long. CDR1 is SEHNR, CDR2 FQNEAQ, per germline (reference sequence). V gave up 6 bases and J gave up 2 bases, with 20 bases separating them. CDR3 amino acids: CASRPTGGVIPYEQYF. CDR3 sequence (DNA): TGTGCCAGCAGGCCAACCGGGGGAGTTATCCCCTACGAGCAGTACTTC.